Described below is a single TCR beta chain sequence and its context. Only a few counts were recorded for this clonotype. Its target antigen remains unknown. Within one base of it there is no much larger clone, and no base qualities were kept. The sample is drawn from a study of response to subunit inactivated influenza vaccine (dated by TCRdb to 2016 to 2019). As for the study more broadly: The study used deep quantitative T cell receptor repertoire profiling to track responses to a trivalent subunit inactivated influenza vaccine. The paper as a whole reports these results and caveats: The authors proposed that each seasonal influenza vaccination may bring in only a limited number of new T cells.

V is cut by 3 bases and J by 2 bases, and the space between the germline ends is 8 bases. The CDR3, cysteine through phenylalanine, is 14 amino acids long. The entry retains the CDR3 DNA only, 42 bases that are in frame from base 1. The germline V gene encodes CDR1 MDHEN and CDR2 SYDVKM. The library was obtained by RT-PCR. The sample was run on an Illumina HiSeq 2500. Clones were called with MiXCR by TCRdb after fastp trimmed the public reads at Q25, and only in-frame beta chains were retained. CDR3 protein duplicates are merged, each entry listing the most common genes and DNA. This sample holds about 540,000 distinct CDR3 sequences; around 25% were observed only once. The ten largest clones take up around 2.8% of the sample. This sample also appeared in a second study, on T cells expressing NK-cell markers. Drawing on the second study: TCR beta cDNA libraries were prepared using 5'RACE template switching, which introduced a universal primer site and unique molecular identifiers. Three sorted T-cell subsets (CD3+CD56+NKG2C+, CD3+CD56+NKG2C- and CD3+CD56-NKG2C+) from 8 or 9 donors had their TCR beta-chain repertoires profiled. Most of the eight sequenced donors were HCMV-seropositive and one was HCMV-seronegative. In several experiments an anti-gammadeltaTCR antibody was added to restrict sorting to alphabetaTCR-expressing T cells. In over five donors, the dominant CD3+CD56+NKG2C+ clonotypes were found to rank among the top 10 CD8+ clonotypes and to make up roughly 1.0-8% of CD8+ T cells. Those dominant clonotypes were again the most abundant among CD3+CD56-NKG2C+ cells in several donors, at about 25-65%. Whether the expanded NKG2C-expressing T cell clones were specific for HCMV antigens was left unclear. The study sequenced eight donors, all healthy volunteers chosen at random: three men and five women. A commercial ELISA kit detecting HCMV-specific IgG in serum was used to determine HCMV serostatus. Ficoll density gradient centrifugation was used to isolate peripheral blood mononuclear cells from blood. CD4+ and CD8+ T cells were isolated from PBMC by magnetic immunoseparation with Miltenyi isolation kits. cDNA synthesis was primed from the TCR beta constant segment and was followed by two successive PCR amplification steps. Illumina HiSeq 2000/2500, MiSeq or NextSeq was used to sequence libraries as 2 x 150 bp reads. MIGEC was used to demultiplex reads and group the reads by UMI, and MiTCR was used to assemble and quantify clonotypes. To exclude erroneous sequences, only TCR cDNA sequences supported by at least two reads were retained. The tcR package was used for downstream repertoire analysis, and clonotypes were matched between fractions using CDR3 nucleotide sequence together with V segment. VDJmatch was used to annotate antigen specificity against VDJdb, with one amino acid substitution allowed in CDR3.

The receptor comes from a middle-aged man who received an inactivated influenza vaccine. Donor details come from another sample of the same person, matched by shared clones. The chain links TRBV28 with TRBJ2-1; too little of a D gene remains to name it. Sequencing was performed on CD4+ T cells sorted from PBMCs, taken about 11 days after vaccination. The sequence in DNA is TGTGCCAGCAGTTTCAAGGGCCCCTACAATGAGCAGTTCTTC. Translation gives CASSFKGPYNEQFF.